The next 4 T cell receptor beta chains were all read from a single sample in a study of T cell repertoires in cytomegalovirus infection. TCRdb ran MiXCR on the reads and lists one entry per CDR3 protein. The table includes roughly 570,000 distinct CDR3 sequences, around two fifths detected once. The antigens for these receptors are not known. The sequencing used cultured PBMCs, collected from culture after CMV antigen stimulation. The receptors were sampled from a human donor in good health (CMV status not recorded). Some clones in this sample may be carry-over from other donors' samples.

There are a few counts of this clonotype. The chain uses TRBV12-3 or TRBV12-4 and TRBJ2-5; 8 positions match TRBD2. With 5 bases clipped from V and 2 bases from J, the junction kept 13 bases outside the gene matches. The length of the CDR3 is 17 residues. The CDR3 reads CASSRVGGGSGQETQYF. The CDR3 region has the DNA TGTGCCAGCAGTCGAGTCGGGGGGGGCTCGGGGCAAGAGACCCAGTACTTC.

This clonotype turned up a few times. The chain recombines TRBV27 with TRBJ1-6; D not resolved. Trimming pared 6 bases from V and 9 bases from J, leaving 12 bases between. CDR3 length: 13 amino acids. Per the germline V gene, CDR1 is MNHEY and CDR2 is SMNVEV (reference sequence). CDR3 in amino acids: CASSGPPPSPLHF. The CDR3 DNA reads TGTGCCAGCAGCGGACCCCCCCCTTCACCCCTCCACTTT.

This clonotype came up a few times. The chain has TRBV20-1 and TRBJ1-5; 7 nucleotides line up with TRBD1. The CDR3 is made up of 13 amino acids. V trimming: 5 bases; J trimming: 4 bases; junction bases outside the gene matches: 5. Germline CDR1 DFQATT, CDR2 SNEGSKA (reference sequence). The CDR3 is CSAGTDHNQPQHF. In DNA, the CDR3 is TGCAGTGCTGGGACAGACCATAATCAGCCCCAGCATTTT.

V is TRBV7-9 and J is TRBJ2-7; D possibly uses TRBD1 or TRBD2 (5 bases each). The V gene lost 3 bases and the J gene lost 3 bases, with 18 bases spanning the gap. The CDR3 is 16 residues long. CDR1 is SEHNR and CDR2 is FQNEAQ in the germline V gene (reference sequence). CDR3 loop: CASSFVTGTANYEQYF. DNA of the CDR3: TGTGCCAGCAGCTTCGTGACCGGGACGGCAAACTACGAGCAGTACTTC.